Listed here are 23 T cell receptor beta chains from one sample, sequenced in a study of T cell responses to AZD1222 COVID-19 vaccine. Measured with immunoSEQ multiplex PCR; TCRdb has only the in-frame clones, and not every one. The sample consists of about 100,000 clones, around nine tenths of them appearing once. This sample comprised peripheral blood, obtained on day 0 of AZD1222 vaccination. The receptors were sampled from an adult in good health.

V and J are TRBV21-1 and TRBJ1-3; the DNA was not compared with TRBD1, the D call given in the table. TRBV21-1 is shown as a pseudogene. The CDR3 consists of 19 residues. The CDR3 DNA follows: TGTGCCAGCAGCCCTTCATCCCGTGGGGCGGCCGACTCTGGAAACACCATATATTTT. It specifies CASSPSSRGAADSGNTIYF.

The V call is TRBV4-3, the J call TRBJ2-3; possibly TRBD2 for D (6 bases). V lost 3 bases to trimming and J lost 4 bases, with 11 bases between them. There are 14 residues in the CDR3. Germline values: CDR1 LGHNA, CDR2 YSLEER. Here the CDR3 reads CASSHNAGSDTQYF. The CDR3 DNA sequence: TGCGCCAGCAGCCATAATGCGGGGTCAGATACGCAGTATTTT.

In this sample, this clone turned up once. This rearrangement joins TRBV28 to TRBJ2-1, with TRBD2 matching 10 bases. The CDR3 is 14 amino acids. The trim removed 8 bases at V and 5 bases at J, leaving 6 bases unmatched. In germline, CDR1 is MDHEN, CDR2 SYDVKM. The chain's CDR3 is CASQSGGEHNEQFF. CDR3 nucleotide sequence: TGTGCCAGCCAAAGCGGGGGGGAACACAATGAGCAGTTCTTC.

CDR3 residues: CASSVGWMGSNDGYTF. DNA of the CDR3: TGTGCCAGCAGCGTAGGTTGGATGGGTTCAAACGATGGCTACACCTTC. The chain combines TRBV9 with TRBJ1-2; no clear D gene. This CDR3 region has 16 residues. The V and J ends lost 0 bases and 6 bases respectively, with 18 bases between them. Per the germline V gene, CDR1 is SGDLS and CDR2 is YYNGEE.

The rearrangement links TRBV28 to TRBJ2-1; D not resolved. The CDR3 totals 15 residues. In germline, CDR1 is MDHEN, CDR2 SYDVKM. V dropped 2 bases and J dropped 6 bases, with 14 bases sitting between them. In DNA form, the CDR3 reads TGTGCCAGCAGTTTAAGCTCCACCTTAGGCAATGAGCAGTTCTTC. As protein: CASSLSSTLGNEQFF.

The CDR3 DNA reads TGTGCCACCCGGAGGGGACAGGGAGCCTACGAGCAGTACTTC. The encoded protein is CATRRGQGAYEQYF. The chain is built from TRBV2 and TRBJ2-7; TRBD1 matches 9 bases. J was trimmed by 2 bases and V by 10 bases; bases with no gene match: 9. The CDR3 is 14 residues long. CDR1 is SNHLY, CDR2 FYNNEI, per germline.

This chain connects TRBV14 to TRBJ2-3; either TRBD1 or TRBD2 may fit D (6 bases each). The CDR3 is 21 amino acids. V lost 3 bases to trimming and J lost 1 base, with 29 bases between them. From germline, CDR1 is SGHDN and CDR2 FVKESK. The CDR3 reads CASSHSFLRGPGHIRTDTQYF. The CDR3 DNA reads TGTGCCAGCAGCCATTCATTCCTACGGGGGCCGGGACACATACGCACAGATACGCAGTATTTT.

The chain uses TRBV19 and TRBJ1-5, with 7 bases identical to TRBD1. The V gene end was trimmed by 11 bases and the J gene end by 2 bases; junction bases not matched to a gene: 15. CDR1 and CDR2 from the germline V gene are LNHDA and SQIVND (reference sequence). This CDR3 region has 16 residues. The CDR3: CAAGGGTGKGNQPQHF. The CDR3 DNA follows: TGTGCCGCAGGGGGAGGTACGGGTAAGGGCAATCAGCCCCAGCATTTT.

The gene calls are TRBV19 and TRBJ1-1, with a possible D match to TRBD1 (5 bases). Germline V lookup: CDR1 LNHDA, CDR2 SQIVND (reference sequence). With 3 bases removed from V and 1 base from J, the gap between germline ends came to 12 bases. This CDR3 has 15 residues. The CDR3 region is CASSMEGRGNTEAFF. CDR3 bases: TGTGCCAGTAGTATGGAGGGACGGGGGAACACTGAAGCTTTCTTT.

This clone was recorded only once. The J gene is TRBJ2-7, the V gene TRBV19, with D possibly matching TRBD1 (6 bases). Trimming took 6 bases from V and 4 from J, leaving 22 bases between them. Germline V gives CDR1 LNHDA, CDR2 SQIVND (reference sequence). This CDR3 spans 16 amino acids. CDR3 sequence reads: CASRVPGDRMFYEQYF. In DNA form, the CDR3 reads TGTGCCAGTAGGGTGCCCGGCGACAGGATGTTTTACGAGCAGTACTTC.

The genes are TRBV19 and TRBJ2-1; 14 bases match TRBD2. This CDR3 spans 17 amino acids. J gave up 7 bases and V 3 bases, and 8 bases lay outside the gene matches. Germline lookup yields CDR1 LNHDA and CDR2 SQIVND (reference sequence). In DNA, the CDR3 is TGTGCCAGTAGTATGGGGGGACTAGCGGGAGCCCGAAATGAGCAGTTCTTC. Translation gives CASSMGGLAGARNEQFF. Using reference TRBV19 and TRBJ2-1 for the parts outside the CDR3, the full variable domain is DGGITQSPKYLFRKEGQNVTLSCEQNLNHDAMYWYRQDPGQGLRLIYYSQIVNDFQKGDIAEGYSVSREKKESFPLTVTSAQKNPTAFYLCASSMGGLAGARNEQFFGPGTRLTVL.

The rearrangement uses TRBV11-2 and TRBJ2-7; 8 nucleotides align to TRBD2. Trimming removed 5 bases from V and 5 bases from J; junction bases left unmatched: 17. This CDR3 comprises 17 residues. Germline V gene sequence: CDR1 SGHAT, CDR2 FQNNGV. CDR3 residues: CASSLNFEREWFDEQYF. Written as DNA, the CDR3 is TGTGCCAGCAGCCTAAATTTCGAGCGGGAGTGGTTCGACGAGCAGTACTTC.

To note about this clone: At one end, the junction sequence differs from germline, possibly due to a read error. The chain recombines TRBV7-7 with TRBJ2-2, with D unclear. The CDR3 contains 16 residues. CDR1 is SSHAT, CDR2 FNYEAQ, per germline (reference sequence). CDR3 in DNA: TGTGCTAGCAGCCCACAGATTCTTACGAACACCGGGGAGCTGTTTTTT. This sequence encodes CASSPQILTNTGELFF.

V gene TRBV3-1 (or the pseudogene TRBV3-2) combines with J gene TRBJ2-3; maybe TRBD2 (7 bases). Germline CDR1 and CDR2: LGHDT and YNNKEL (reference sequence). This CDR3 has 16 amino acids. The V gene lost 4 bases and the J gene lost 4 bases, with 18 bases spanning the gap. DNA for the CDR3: TGTGCCAGCAGCCGAAACCTGGGGGGGCATTCAGATACGCAGTATTTT. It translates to CASSRNLGGHSDTQYF.

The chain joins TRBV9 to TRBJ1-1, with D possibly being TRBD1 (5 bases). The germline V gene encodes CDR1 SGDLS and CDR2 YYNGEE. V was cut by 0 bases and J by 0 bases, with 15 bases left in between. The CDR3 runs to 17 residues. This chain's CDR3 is CASSVGEGHLMNTEAFF. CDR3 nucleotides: TGTGCCAGCAGCGTAGGAGAGGGGCACCTCATGAACACTGAAGCTTTCTTT.

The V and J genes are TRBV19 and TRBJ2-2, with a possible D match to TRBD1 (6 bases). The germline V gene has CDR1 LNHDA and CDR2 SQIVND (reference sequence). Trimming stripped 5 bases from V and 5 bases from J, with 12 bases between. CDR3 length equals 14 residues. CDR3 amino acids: CASSRRGQTGELFF. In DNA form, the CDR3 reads TGTGCCAGTAGTCGAAGAGGACAGACCGGGGAGCTGTTTTTT.

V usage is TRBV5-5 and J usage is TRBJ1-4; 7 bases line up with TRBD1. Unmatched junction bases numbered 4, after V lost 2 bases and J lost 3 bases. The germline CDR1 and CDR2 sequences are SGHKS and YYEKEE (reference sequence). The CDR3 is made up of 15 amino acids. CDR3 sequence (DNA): TGTGCCAGCAGCTTTTTAGGGGGCCCTAATGAAAAACTGTTTTTT. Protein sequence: CASSFLGGPNEKLFF.

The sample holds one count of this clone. As DNA, the CDR3 is TGTGCCAGCAGGCAGGGGGCCCCGAACACCGGGGAGCTGTTTTTT. This gives the protein CASRQGAPNTGELFF. The V call is TRBV2, the J call TRBJ2-2, with 8 bases identical to TRBD1. Trimming at V came to 6 bases and at J to 0 bases, leaving 3 bases not matched to a gene. The CDR3 has 15 residues. The germline V gene encodes CDR1 SNHLY and CDR2 FYNNEI.

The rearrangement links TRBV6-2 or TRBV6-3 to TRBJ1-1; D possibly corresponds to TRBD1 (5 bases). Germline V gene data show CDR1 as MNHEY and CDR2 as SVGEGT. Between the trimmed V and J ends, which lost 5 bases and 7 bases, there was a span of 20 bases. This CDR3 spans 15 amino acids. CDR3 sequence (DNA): TGTGCCAGCAGTCCCTTGAGGGGAACAATATTTGAAGCTTTCTTT. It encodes CASSPLRGTIFEAFF.

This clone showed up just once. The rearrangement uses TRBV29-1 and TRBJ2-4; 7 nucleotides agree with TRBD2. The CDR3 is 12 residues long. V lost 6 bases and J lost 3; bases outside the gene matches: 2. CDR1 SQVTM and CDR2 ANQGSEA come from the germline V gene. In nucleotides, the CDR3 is TGCAGCGTCCGGGGGGACAAAAACATTCAGTACTTC. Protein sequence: CSVRGDKNIQYF.

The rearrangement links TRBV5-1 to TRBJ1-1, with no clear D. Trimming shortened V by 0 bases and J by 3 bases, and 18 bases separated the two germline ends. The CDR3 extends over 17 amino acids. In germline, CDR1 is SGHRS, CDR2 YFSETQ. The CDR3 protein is CASSLVRLRGAYTEAFF. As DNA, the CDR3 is TGCGCCAGCAGCTTGGTGCGTCTACGGGGAGCATACACTGAAGCTTTCTTT.

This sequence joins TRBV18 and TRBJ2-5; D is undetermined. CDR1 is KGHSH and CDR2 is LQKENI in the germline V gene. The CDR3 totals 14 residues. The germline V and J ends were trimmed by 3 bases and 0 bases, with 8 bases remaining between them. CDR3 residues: CASSPRRNQETQYF. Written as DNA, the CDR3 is TGTGCCAGCTCACCCAGACGGAACCAAGAGACCCAGTACTTC.

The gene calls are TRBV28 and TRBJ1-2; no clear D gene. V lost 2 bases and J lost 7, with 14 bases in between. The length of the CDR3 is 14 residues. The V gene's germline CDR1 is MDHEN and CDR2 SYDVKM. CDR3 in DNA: TGTGCCAGCAGTTTACCAGGCCTCTTAGGTGGCTACACCTTC. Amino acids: CASSLPGLLGGYTF.